The clone carrying this T cell receptor beta chain was detected many times. Its cognate antigen is unknown. CDR3 size: 13 residues. Germline values: CDR1 MGHDK, CDR2 SYGVNS. V lost 4 bases and J lost 2, with 8 bases in between. This entry is derived from a study of identical twins. Study-level results: For zero-insertion analyses, partial confounding could come from invariant MAIT and iNKT cells. With abundant cord blood beta clonotypes, insertions were fewer; memory repertoires showed no such pattern.

TCRdb recomputed calls from the 5' RACE reads with MiXCR, one row per CDR3 protein. There are 500,000 to 700,000 distinct CDR3 sequences in the sample; roughly 7.2% occur only once, and 1.6% lies in the top ten. The same specimen was also included in a second study, on yellow fever vaccine responses in identical twins. That study adds: It has been reported that, in twins, the vaccine T cell response seemed partly convergent and partly personalized.

The chain employs TRBV25-1 and TRBJ1-1; unclear D gene. What was sequenced was PBMCs. The receptor was derived from a woman between 18 and 29 years old in good health. The CDR3 DNA reads TGTGCCAGCAGTGGGGGAAGTAACACTGAAGCTTTCTTT. Its translation is CASSGGSNTEAFF. Full variable domain (remainder filled in from reference TRBV25-1 and TRBJ1-1): EADIYQTPRYLVIGTGKKITLECSQTMGHDKMYWYQQDPGMELHLIHYSYGVNSTEKGDLSSESTVSRIRTEHFPLTLESARPSHTSQYLCASSGGSNTEAFFGQGTRLTVV.